These T cell receptor beta chains were read from a single sample in a study of control samples from healthy donors and cancer patients. Clones were read by immunoSEQ multiplex PCR, and TCRdb kept only the in-frame ones, dropping some. The sample consists of tens of thousands of clones, roughly 85% of them appearing once. Material for sequencing was blood. The receptors originated from a man between 40 and 49 years old in good health. Each CDR3 is given with its conserved first and last residue. Fields, in order: J gene, D gene, clone size, V gene, CDR3 protein, CDR3 DNA. D genes are given only for firm matches. Where a row states a size, it is once, few, many or the class of an expanded clone; other rows omit it.

j_call: TRBJ1-1
d_call: .
clone_size: .
v_call: TRBV27
cdr3_aa: CASSLYADTEAFF
cdr3_nt: TGTGCCAGCAGTTTATATGCTGACACTGAAGCTTTCTTT

j_call: TRBJ2-3
d_call: .
clone_size: .
v_call: TRBV12-3/TRBV12-4
cdr3_aa: CASSVNTDTQYF
cdr3_nt: TGTGCCAGCAGTGTAAACACAGATACGCAGTATTTT

j_call: TRBJ2-5
d_call: .
clone_size: .
v_call: TRBV29-1
cdr3_aa: CSVPARRQETQYF
cdr3_nt: TGCAGCGTTCCGGCCAGGAGACAAGAGACCCAGTACTTC

j_call: TRBJ1-1
d_call: .
clone_size: .
v_call: TRBV5-6
cdr3_aa: CASSFGRENTEAFF
cdr3_nt: TGTGCCAGCAGCTTTGGTCGGGAGAACACTGAAGCTTTCTTT

j_call: TRBJ2-1
d_call: TRBD2
clone_size: once
v_call: TRBV6-4
cdr3_aa: CASSGTSGTYNEQFF
cdr3_nt: TGTGCCAGCAGTGGGACTAGCGGGACCTACAATGAGCAGTTCTTC

j_call: TRBJ1-5
d_call: .
clone_size: .
v_call: TRBV19
cdr3_aa: CASSIIEGQNNQPQHF
cdr3_nt: TGTGCCAGTAGTATAATAGAAGGACAGAACAATCAGCCCCAGCATTTT

j_call: TRBJ1-5
d_call: .
clone_size: .
v_call: TRBV24-1
cdr3_aa: CATSDQGWQPQHF
cdr3_nt: TGTGCCACCAGTGACCAAGGTTGGCAGCCCCAGCATTTT

j_call: TRBJ1-2
d_call: .
clone_size: few
v_call: TRBV6-4
cdr3_aa: CASSDSRGIYGYTF
cdr3_nt: TGTGCCAGCAGTGACTCGAGGGGGATCTATGGCTACACCTTC

j_call: TRBJ1-2
d_call: .
clone_size: .
v_call: TRBV30
cdr3_aa: CAWSRTGNYGYTF
cdr3_nt: TGTGCCTGGAGTCGAACAGGGAACTATGGCTACACCTTC

j_call: TRBJ1-1
d_call: .
clone_size: few
v_call: TRBV6-2/TRBV6-3
cdr3_aa: CASSDVWNTEAFF
cdr3_nt: TGTGCCAGCAGCGACGTGTGGAACACTGAAGCTTTCTTT

j_call: TRBJ1-1
d_call: .
clone_size: .
v_call: TRBV28
cdr3_aa: CASSFPPGQRNTEAFF
cdr3_nt: TGTGCCAGCAGTTTCCCCCCGGGACAAAGGAACACTGAAGCTTTCTTT